This TCR beta chain originates from a study of blood T cell repertoires in COVID-19. Study context: Acute-phase and convalescent COVID-19 samples originated in the United States, Italy and Spain. From T cells, B-cell-depleted T cells, or PBMCs came the material, which was cDNA or gDNA.

Germline loops: CDR1 KGHSH, CDR2 LQKENI. V lost 2 bases and J 4 bases, leaving 6 bases between the germline ends. CDR3 size: 13 residues. Authors' processing steps: Estimation of nucleated cell counts was performed using reference gene primer amplification. Assay: immunoSEQ multiplex PCR; the TCRdb copy retains only in-frame clones and omits some. Clone size and V and J calls were adopted from that table, with D and trimming inferred from the DNA. The repertoire includes roughly 230,000 clones, roughly nine tenths of them detected once, and more than 1.5% sits in the top ten. The chain recombines TRBV18 with TRBJ1-5; no reliable D call. Sequenced: peripheral blood. This receptor was obtained from a man between 65 and 85 years old with acute or convalescent COVID-19. The CDR3 bases are TGTGCCAGCTCACCATCCTATAATCAGCCCCAGCATTTT. This sequence encodes CASSPSYNQPQHF.